These 19 T cell receptor beta chains came from one sample sequenced in a study of blood T cell repertoires in COVID-19. Produced via immunoSEQ multiplex PCR; TCRdb's table is partial and in-frame only. Found here are under 200,000 clones, almost 85% of them singletons; the top ten hold 8% to 13%. Source material: PBMCs or T cells enriched from blood (not recorded which). Receptors were obtained from a middle-aged man who had recovered from COVID-19.

This clone was recorded once. J is TRBJ1-2 and V is TRBV6-1; D unclear. V was trimmed by 2 bases and J by 4 bases, leaving 5 bases between them. The CDR3 is 12 residues long. The V gene's germline CDR1 is MNHNS and CDR2 SASEGT. This CDR3 reads CASSENSYGYTF. DNA of the CDR3: TGTGCCAGCAGTGAAAACAGCTATGGCTACACCTTC.

The rearrangement joins TRBV28 to TRBJ1-1, with TRBD1 identical over 8 bases. Germline CDR1 and CDR2: MDHEN and SYDVKM. The CDR3 loop spans 15 amino acids. The junction had 3 bases not matched to a gene; V was cut back by 2 bases and J by 1 base. The CDR3 loop reads CASSLGGTGNTEAFF. CDR3 bases: TGTGCCAGCAGTTTAGGGGGGACAGGGAACACTGAAGCTTTCTTT.

The chain carries TRBV27 and TRBJ2-7, with 11 bases aligning to TRBD1. The junction had 4 bases not matched to a gene; V was cut back by 5 bases and J by 4 bases. The CDR3 is 14 amino acids. The germline CDR1 and CDR2 sequences are MNHEY and SMNVEV (reference sequence). CDR3 sequence reads: CASSVDRGPYEQYF. CDR3 DNA sequence: TGTGCCAGCAGTGTGGACAGGGGGCCGTACGAGCAGTACTTC.

The V gene is TRBV27, the J gene TRBJ2-7, with 7 bases aligning to TRBD1. The V gene end was trimmed by 4 bases and the J gene end by 4 bases; junction bases not matched to a gene: 7. This CDR3 comprises 14 residues. Germline CDR1 reads MNHEY; CDR2 reads SMNVEV (reference sequence). CDR3 sequence reads: CASSSTGTQYEQYF. The CDR3 nucleotides read TGTGCCAGCAGTTCGACAGGGACCCAATACGAGCAGTACTTC.

The J gene is TRBJ2-1, the V gene TRBV12-5, with 10 nucleotides matching TRBD1. The CDR3 covers 13 residues. Germline V CDR1 and CDR2: LGHNT, FRNRAP. The J segment lost 4 bases and the V segment lost 9 bases, leaving 3 bases of the junction unmatched. The CDR3 coding sequence is TGTGCTAGCCGGGGACAGGGGTACAATGAGCAGTTCTTC. It yields the protein CASRGQGYNEQFF.

The chain has TRBV30 and TRBJ1-6; a weak D match, TRBD1 (5 bases). The germline V and J ends were trimmed by 2 bases and 6 bases, with 8 bases remaining between them. Germline V CDR1 and CDR2: GTSNPN, SVGIG (reference sequence). The CDR3 loop spans 13 amino acids. The CDR3 is CAWSSGINSPLHF. Here the CDR3 DNA reads TGTGCCTGGAGTTCAGGGATTAATTCACCCCTCCACTTT.

The chain combines TRBV5-4 with TRBJ2-5; perhaps TRBD1 as D (6 bases). Trimming took 4 bases from V and 4 from J, leaving 11 bases between them. CDR3 size: 13 residues. Germline CDR1 reads SGHNT; CDR2 reads YYREEE (reference sequence). CDR3 region: CASSGTGRETQYF. The CDR3 nucleotides read TGTGCCAGCAGCGGCACAGGGAGAGAGACCCAGTACTTC.

The table lists this clone with a count of one. The chain uses TRBV25-1 and TRBJ2-1; D is possibly TRBD2 (6 bases). The germline gives CDR1 MGHDK, CDR2 SYGVNS. The CDR3 has 11 residues. V lost 2 bases and J lost 10, with 6 bases in between. The CDR3 DNA is TGTGCCAGCAGTGAACTAGCGGAGCAGTTCTTC. This gives the protein CASSELAEQFF. Variable domain in full (rest from reference TRBV25-1 and TRBJ2-1): EADIYQTPRYLVIGTGKKITLECSQTMGHDKMYWYQQDPGMELHLIHYSYGVNSTEKGDLSSESTVSRIRTEHFPLTLESARPSHTSQYLCASSELAEQFFGPGTRLTVL.

The chain couples TRBV9 to TRBJ1-6, with a tentative D call TRBD1 (6 bases). The CDR3 extends over 14 amino acids. Trimming shortened V by 3 bases and J by 7 bases, and 11 bases separated the two germline ends. CDR1 is SGDLS, CDR2 YYNGEE, per germline. The CDR3 region has the DNA TGTGCCAGCAGCGCCGGACAGAGGAATTCACCCCTCCACTTT. Translation gives CASSAGQRNSPLHF.

V and J are TRBV2 and TRBJ1-2; D unclear. CDR1 and CDR2 from the germline V gene are SNHLY and FYNNEI. This CDR3 region has 14 residues. Trimming shortened V by 4 bases and J by 6 bases, and 15 bases separated the two germline ends. The CDR3, as DNA: TGTGCCAGCAGTGGGGCCGGTCCGAGGGATGGCTACACCTTC. Translating it yields CASSGAGPRDGYTF.

Only a few counts were recorded for this clone. This chain uses TRBV27 with TRBJ2-3; 10 bases map to TRBD2. V lost 3 bases to trimming and J lost 1 base; unmatched junction nucleotides: 10. The CDR3 totals 18 residues. The germline CDR1 and CDR2 sequences are MNHEY and SMNVEV (reference sequence). The chain's CDR3 is CASSFTAPGLARTDTQYF. CDR3 bases: TGTGCCAGCAGTTTTACAGCCCCGGGACTAGCGCGCACAGATACGCAGTATTTT.

The genes are TRBV7-2 and TRBJ2-7; D is possibly TRBD1 (6 bases). Looked up from germline, CDR1 is SGHTA and CDR2 is FQGNSA. V was pared by 5 bases and J by 0 bases, with 14 bases between. CDR3 size: 15 residues. In DNA form, the CDR3 reads TGTGCCAGCAGCCGGGCCGGGACACCCTCCTACGAGCAGTACTTC. It translates to CASSRAGTPSYEQYF.

The CDR3 sequence: CASSLGAGGKMVSPLHF. CDR3 DNA sequence: TGTGCCAGCAGCTTAGGGGCAGGGGGCAAGATGGTCTCACCCCTCCACTTT. The V and J genes are TRBV7-2 and TRBJ1-6, with TRBD1 identical over 8 bases. The CDR3 runs to 17 residues. Germline CDR1 and CDR2: SGHTA and FQGNSA. V was clipped by 1 base and J by 10 bases; unmatched bases: 12.

The CDR3 protein is CASSPQGISSGANVLTF. DNA of the CDR3: TGTGCCAGCAGCCCACAGGGGATCTCATCTGGGGCCAACGTCCTGACTTTC. V and J are TRBV9 and TRBJ2-6, with TRBD1 matching 7 bases. The V segment lost 4 bases and the J segment 1 base; nucleotides outside the gene matches: 8. This CDR3 region has 17 residues. Germline lookup yields CDR1 SGDLS and CDR2 YYNGEE. Full variable domain (missing parts from reference TRBV9 and TRBJ2-6): DSGVTQTPKHLITATGQRVTLRCSPRSGDLSVYWYQQSLDQGLQFLIQYYNGEERAKGNILERFSAQQFPDLHSELNLSSLELGDSALYFCASSPQGISSGANVLTFGAGSRLTVL.

The V call is TRBV4-2, the J call TRBJ1-5, with a weak D call TRBD1 (6 bases). V lost 4 bases to trimming and J lost 7 bases, with 14 bases between them. The CDR3 is made up of 14 amino acids. The germline gives CDR1 LGHNA, CDR2 YNFKEQ. The CDR3 region has the DNA TGTGCCAGCAGCCCAGGGGTCTTAGGCCAGCCCCAGCATTTT. Residues: CASSPGVLGQPQHF.

Worth noting for this clone: Other DNA sequences in the sample encode the same CDR3. The chain has TRBV5-4 and TRBJ1-2; 10 nucleotides align to TRBD1. This CDR3 has 16 amino acids. J was trimmed by 4 bases and V by 0 bases; bases with no gene match: 6. Germline CDR1 reads SGHNT; CDR2 reads YYREEE (reference sequence). Written as DNA, the CDR3 is TGTGCCAGCAGCTTGGGGTCGGGACAGGGGTCCTATGGCTACACCTTC. Encoded protein: CASSLGSGQGSYGYTF.

The chain is built from TRBV6-4 and TRBJ2-3; D may be TRBD2 (6 bases). Germline CDR1 MRHNA, CDR2 SNTAGT. Trimming took off 4 bases at V and 2 bases at J, with 10 bases between the two ends. The CDR3 is 14 amino acids. The DNA of the CDR3 is TGTGCCAGCAGTGCTAGCGCGGCCACAGATACGCAGTATTTT. Protein: CASSASAATDTQYF.

CDR3 coding DNA: TGCAGCGTTGAAGATGGGACAGGGGCCGCAGGGACTGAAGCTTTCTTT. Amino acid sequence: CSVEDGTGAAGTEAFF. The rearrangement links TRBV29-1 to TRBJ1-1; TRBD1 agrees at 10 bases. Germline trimming cut 0 bases from V and 5 bases from J; bases unmatched to any gene: 9. Germline V gene sequence: CDR1 SQVTM, CDR2 ANQGSEA. This CDR3 has 16 amino acids.

V and J are TRBV6-5 and TRBJ1-1; D remains unclear. V lost 6 bases, J lost 9 bases, and 14 bases lay in between. The V gene's germline CDR1 is MNHEY and CDR2 SVGAGI. This CDR3 region has 12 residues. CDR3 sequence (DNA): TGTGCCAGCAGGCCCCCCGGGAGGCAAGCTTTCTTT. Translation gives CASRPPGRQAFF.